The following is a T cell receptor (beta chain) sequence with its context. In the original analysis: It was from reference gene primer amplification that nucleated cell counts were estimated. The method was immunoSEQ multiplex PCR; TCRdb's version includes in-frame clones alone and lacks a portion of them. Clonal size and the V and J genes are those of that table, whereas D and trimming came from the DNA. The sample yields around 80,000 clones, about four fifths seen once. The trim removed 4 bases at V and 8 bases at J, leaving 7 bases unmatched. The CDR3 loop spans 13 amino acids. The germline CDR1 and CDR2 sequences are SGHRS and YFSETQ. The entry originates in a study of blood T cell repertoires in COVID-19. Study-wide background: Acute-phase and convalescent COVID-19 samples originated in the United States, Italy and Spain. T cells, B-cell-depleted T cells, or PBMCs supplied cDNA or gDNA.

The sequence was obtained from a woman of 80 years or more with active or convalescent COVID-19. This chain links TRBV5-1 with TRBJ1-2, with 8 bases matching TRBD1. The sequenced material came from peripheral blood. CDR3 nucleotides: TGCGCCAGCAGCGAGGGACAGGTCGGCGGCTACACCTTC. Protein: CASSEGQVGGYTF.